This T cell receptor beta chain was observed in a study of control samples from healthy donors and cancer patients. Data came from immunoSEQ multiplex PCR; TCRdb stores just in-frame clones and leaves some out. The profile shows about 120,000 clones, approximately 92% of them singletons. Germline CDR1 is MGHDK and CDR2 is SYGVNS. V lost 3 bases, J lost 7 bases, and 12 bases lay in between. This CDR3 is built from 14 residues. Sequencing was done on a sample of PBMCs. The chain combines TRBV25-1 with TRBJ2-2; D remains ambiguous. This clonotype was sampled from a man at least 80 years old with head and neck cancer. DNA of the CDR3: TGTGCCAGCAGTGATCCCCGGGCGAACGGGGAGCTGTTTTTT. Protein product: CASSDPRANGELFF. Drawing the rest from reference TRBV25-1 and TRBJ2-2, the complete variable domain is EADIYQTPRYLVIGTGKKITLECSQTMGHDKMYWYQQDPGMELHLIHYSYGVNSTEKGDLSSESTVSRIRTEHFPLTLESARPSHTSQYLCASSDPRANGELFFGEGSRLTVL.